One and the same sample provided the 13 T cell receptor beta chains below, sequenced in a study of blood T cell repertoires in COVID-19 (dated by TCRdb to the early 2020s). Library preparation was by the immunoSEQ multiplex PCR assay. As stored in TCRdb, this immuneACCESS dataset retains in-frame rearrangements with V and J assigned. A fraction of the clones does not appear; measured against another copy, unresolved V genes explain less than half of the discrepancy, and the remainder lacks a known reason. The sample table contains 120,000 to 150,000 clones; only one count was recorded for 85% to 90% of them. Jointly, the top ten make up approximately 6.5% of the sample. The specimen sequenced was peripheral blood. All receptors derive from a man older than 75 with acute or convalescent COVID-19.

The chain carries TRBV5-4 and TRBJ2-5; 10 bases are a match to TRBD2. CDR1 SGHNT and CDR2 YYREEE come from the germline V gene (reference sequence). J was trimmed by 3 bases and V by 4 bases; bases with no gene match: 6. This CDR3 contains 15 residues. CDR3 residues: CASSVGLAIEETQYF. The CDR3 nucleotides read TGTGCCAGCAGCGTGGGACTAGCGATCGAAGAGACCCAGTACTTC.

This clone was found a few times. This chain connects TRBV25-1 to TRBJ2-2, with 7 bases that match TRBD2. The V gene's germline CDR1 is MGHDK and CDR2 SYGVNS. V lost 5 bases, J lost 7 bases, and 13 bases stayed unmatched. The CDR3 runs to 16 residues. As DNA, the CDR3 is TGTGCCAGCAGTCAAAATACGGGAGGTACGGGCGGGGAGCTGTTTTTT. This gives the protein CASSQNTGGTGGELFF. The variable domain in full, completed from reference TRBV25-1 and TRBJ2-2, reads EADIYQTPRYLVIGTGKKITLECSQTMGHDKMYWYQQDPGMELHLIHYSYGVNSTEKGDLSSESTVSRIRTEHFPLTLESARPSHTSQYLCASSQNTGGTGGELFFGEGSRLTVL.

This chain uses TRBV25-1 with TRBJ2-2, with 7 bases fitting TRBD1. Germline trimming cut 7 bases from V and 5 bases from J; bases unmatched to any gene: 10. The CDR3 contains 15 residues. The germline V gene encodes CDR1 MGHDK and CDR2 SYGVNS. The CDR3 sequence is CASTPSLQGTGELFF. As DNA, the CDR3 is TGTGCCAGCACCCCCTCCCTACAGGGGACCGGGGAGCTGTTTTTT.

In its sample, this clone was seen once. The rearrangement links TRBV10-1 to TRBJ2-1; TRBD2 agrees at 8 bases. V shed 7 bases, J shed 1 base, and the junction held 6 bases outside the gene matches. Germline CDR1 is WNHNN and CDR2 is SYGVQD (reference sequence). The CDR3 is 15 amino acids. In DNA, the CDR3 is TGCGCCAGCATCCAAGCGGGAGAGTCCTACAATGAGCAGTTCTTC. As protein: CASIQAGESYNEQFF.

This chain connects TRBV7-8 to TRBJ2-7; TRBD1 matches 9 bases. Germline values: CDR1 SGHVS, CDR2 FQNEAQ. The CDR3 is 15 amino acids. V lost 6 bases, J lost 2 bases, and 8 bases stayed unmatched. This CDR3 is CASSFTGGPTYEQYF. The CDR3 region has the DNA TGTGCCAGCAGTTTTACAGGGGGCCCTACCTACGAGCAGTACTTC.

This CDR3 is CASSRGLGGYGYTF. CDR3 DNA: TGCGCCAGCAGTCGTGGCTTAGGGGGCTATGGCTACACCTTC. V gene TRBV23-1 combines with J gene TRBJ1-2; D is perhaps TRBD1 (6 bases). TRBV23-1 has ORF status, its function being uncertain. CDR3 length: 14 residues. Trimming took 4 bases from V and 4 from J, leaving 13 bases between them.

A few counts support this clone. The chain couples TRBV24-1 to TRBJ2-2; possibly TRBD2 for D (6 bases). The CDR3 runs to 15 residues. The germline gives CDR1 KGHDR, CDR2 SFDVKD. Deletions cut 9 bases from V and 6 bases from J, with 19 bases between. The CDR3 DNA sequence: TGTGCCACCGCCCCTAGGGTCGGAGGGGCCGGGGAGCTGTTTTTT. Encoded protein: CATAPRVGGAGELFF.

V and J are TRBV12-3 or TRBV12-4 and TRBJ1-2, with TRBD1 matching over 8 bases. The CDR3 extends over 13 amino acids. Trimming cost V 6 bases and J 6 bases; bases outside gene matches: 6. In DNA form, the CDR3 reads TGTGCCAGCAGCTACAGGGGGAAGGATGGCTACACCTTC. Its translation is CASSYRGKDGYTF.

The CDR3 DNA is TGTGCCAGCAGCGTAGGTGGCGGGGGCAACACCGGGGAGCTGTTTTTT. Amino acids: CASSVGGGGNTGELFF. J is TRBJ2-2 and V is TRBV9; D is possibly TRBD2 (7 bases). The V and J ends lost 0 bases and 2 bases respectively, with 11 bases between them. The CDR3 spans 16 residues. CDR1 and CDR2 from the germline V gene are SGDLS and YYNGEE.

The chain has TRBV3-1 (or the pseudogene TRBV3-2) and TRBJ1-2, with D hard to call. Germline loops: CDR1 LGHDT, CDR2 YNNKEL (reference sequence). The V and J ends lost 2 bases and 0 bases respectively, with 10 bases between them. This CDR3 spans 15 amino acids. CDR3: CASSQNSGPNYGYTF. As DNA, the CDR3 is TGTGCCAGCAGCCAAAATTCAGGTCCTAACTATGGCTACACCTTC.

V gene TRBV7-6 combines with J gene TRBJ2-5; possible D gene TRBD2, 7 bases. This CDR3 is built from 15 residues. Trimming left V 1 base short and J 2 bases short, with 11 bases between. CDR1 and CDR2 (germline): SGHVS, FNYEAQ. The CDR3 sequence: CASSLGGGAQETQYF. The CDR3, as DNA: TGTGCCAGCAGCTTAGGTGGGGGGGCTCAAGAGACCCAGTACTTC.

The V gene is TRBV5-1, the J gene TRBJ1-3; tentatively, D is TRBD1 (5 bases). Looked up from germline, CDR1 is SGHRS and CDR2 is YFSETQ. This CDR3 region has 14 residues. Trimming stripped 0 bases from V and 4 bases from J, with 8 bases between. CDR3 loop: CASSLGQPGNTIYF. The CDR3 nucleotides are TGCGCCAGCAGCTTGGGACAGCCAGGAAACACCATATATTTT.

The V call is TRBV27, the J call TRBJ1-2, with no clear D. V was shortened by 3 bases and J by 0 bases, with 5 bases between the two germline ends. CDR3 length: 13 amino acids. Germline assignment: CDR1 MNHEY and CDR2 SMNVEV (reference sequence). This chain's CDR3 is CASSFAANYGYTF. The CDR3 coding sequence is TGTGCCAGCAGTTTCGCAGCTAACTATGGCTACACCTTC.